This is a list of T cell receptor beta chains from one sample in a study of CD8+ T cells in alopecia areata. Sequencing used immunoSEQ multiplex PCR; TCRdb keeps in-frame clones, though not all of them. This table has 210,000 or so clones, approximately 72% appearing once. The specimen comprised CD4+ T cells sorted from blood, sampled around week 42, from a patient treated with tofacitinib. The receptor source for this set is a human donor with alopecia areata. CDR3s include the opening cysteine and the closing phenylalanine or tryptophan. Each record gives: D gene, J gene, clone size, V gene, CDR3 protein, CDR3 DNA. D genes are given only for firm matches. Clone size appears in some rows only: once, few, many, or a class for an expanded clone.

.	TRBJ2-7	.	TRBV30	CAWSAGYEQYF	TGTGCCTGGAGTGCGGGCTACGAGCAGTACTTC
.	TRBJ2-7	.	TRBV28	CASTGSDFSSYEQYF	TGTGCCAGCACTGGTTCAGATTTTAGCTCCTACGAGCAGTACTTC
.	TRBJ2-2	few	TRBV6-5	CASRENTGELFF	TGTGCCAGCAGGGAGAACACCGGGGAGCTGTTTTTT
.	TRBJ1-1	.	TRBV29-1	CSVEDPNMNTEAFF	TGCAGCGTTGAGGACCCGAATATGAACACTGAAGCTTTCTTT
TRBD1	TRBJ1-6	.	TRBV25-1	CASRGTGDSPLHF	TGTGCCAGCAGAGGGACAGGGGATTCACCCCTCCACTTT
.	TRBJ2-5	.	TRBV18	CASSPGNQETQYF	TGTGCCAGCTCACCGGGAAATCAAGAGACCCAGTACTTC
TRBD1	TRBJ1-2	.	TRBV7-2	CASSLRVRDRERFSYGYTF	TGTGCCAGCAGCTTAAGGGTCCGGGACAGGGAAAGGTTTAGCTATGGCTACACCTTC
TRBD1	TRBJ1-2	.	TRBV29-1	CSVELEGQARYGYTF	TGCAGCGTTGAACTCGAAGGACAGGCCCGCTATGGCTACACCTTC
TRBD1	TRBJ2-1	.	TRBV29-1	CSAPDRGLKQFF	TGCAGCGCCCCCGACAGGGGGCTGAAGCAGTTCTTC
.	TRBJ2-2	.	TRBV6-1	CASSVGVAGELFF	TGTGCCAGCAGTGTGGGGGTGGCCGGGGAGCTGTTTTTT
.	TRBJ1-2	.	TRBV29-1	CSVEDLLGRGYTF	TGCAGCGTTGAAGATCTATTGGGGAGGGGCTACACCTTC
.	TRBJ2-7	.	TRBV10-3	CALSKGGGYEQYF	TGTGCCCTCTCCAAGGGTGGAGGGTACGAGCAGTACTTC
TRBD1	TRBJ1-5	once	TRBV29-1	CSVAGTVNQPQHF	TGCAGCGTTGCCGGGACAGTCAATCAGCCCCAGCATTTT
.	TRBJ1-4	.	TRBV11-1	CASSLGSAANEKLFF	TGTGCCAGCAGCTTAGGGTCGGCGGCTAATGAAAAACTGTTTTTT
.	TRBJ1-5	once	TRBV15	CATSRNDQPQHF	TGTGCCACCAGCAGAAATGATCAGCCCCAGCATTTT
.	TRBJ2-3	.	TRBV4-3	CASSQAGVTDTQYF	TGCGCCAGCAGCCAAGCGGGGGTCACAGATACGCAGTATTTT
.	TRBJ2-2	.	TRBV6-1	CASSGTAANTGELFF	TGTGCCAGCAGTGGGACAGCCGCGAACACCGGGGAGCTGTTTTTT
.	TRBJ2-6	.	TRBV6-6	CASSYAVARANVLTF	TGTGCCAGCAGTTACGCAGTAGCCCGGGCCAACGTCCTGACTTTC
.	TRBJ2-7	many	TRBV14	CASSQELGVRNEQYF	TGTGCCAGCAGCCAAGAATTGGGGGTTAGGAACGAGCAGTACTTC
.	TRBJ1-4	.	TRBV9	CASSVDQVGEKLFF	TGTGCCAGCAGCGTAGATCAGGTTGGAGAAAAACTGTTTTTT
.	TRBJ2-1	few	TRBV29-1	CSVIFWTAPDYNEQFF	TGCAGCGTTATATTTTGGACGGCCCCTGACTACAATGAGCAGTTCTTC
.	TRBJ2-7	.	TRBV28	CATKLNYEQYF	TGTGCCACCAAACTTAACTACGAGCAGTACTTC
.	TRBJ2-5	.	TRBV5-1	CASNPSGNMETQYF	TGCGCCAGCAACCCCTCCGGGAACATGGAGACCCAGTACTTC
.	TRBJ1-4	.	TRBV14	CASSRGTTNEKLFF	TGTGCCAGCAGCCGGGGGACAACTAATGAAAAACTGTTTTTT
.	TRBJ2-1	.	TRBV7-2	CASSLRSQFSRHNEQFF	TGTGCCAGCAGCTTAAGATCCCAATTTAGCAGGCACAATGAGCAGTTCTTC